One sample yielded the 10 T cell receptor beta chains listed below, sequenced in a study of Ad26.COV2.S vaccination and SARS-CoV-2 variants. Treatment meaning: roughly 18 received Ad26.COV2.S at low or high dose, single or two shots; about 5 received placebo; per-sample allocation not given. Sampling was performed 63 days after the first vaccine or placebo injection. Clones were read by immunoSEQ multiplex PCR, and TCRdb kept only the in-frame ones, dropping some. The sample has roughly 400,000 clones, over 80% seen once. This specimen was peripheral blood, taken in a trial of Ad26.COV2.S vaccine versus placebo. These receptors all stem from a person between 18 and 65 years old who received the Ad26.COV2.S COVID-19 vaccine or a placebo.

The chain employs TRBV5-4 and TRBJ1-6, with a weak D call TRBD1 (5 bases). Germline-derived CDR1 and CDR2 are SGHNT and YYREEE (reference sequence). Trimming removed 0 bases at V and 8 bases at J, with 15 bases between. The CDR3 length is 16 residues. The CDR3 sequence: CASSLGLGQGDSPLHF. The CDR3 nucleotides read TGTGCCAGCAGCTTGGGCCTAGGGCAGGGCGATTCACCCCTCCACTTT.

This clone occurred once. The chain links TRBV5-1 to TRBJ2-2; D perhaps matches TRBD1 (5 bases). The CDR3 has 14 amino acids. CDR1 is SGHRS, CDR2 YFSETQ, per germline. Trimming took off 6 bases at V and 3 bases at J, with 12 bases between the two ends. CDR3 loop: CASTRVVDTGELFF. CDR3 nucleotide sequence: TGCGCCAGCACCAGGGTCGTTGACACCGGGGAGCTGTTTTTT.

The CDR3 nucleotides are TGTGCCAGTACCCCCGGGGGGCCGATTGAGCAGTTCTTC. Its protein product is CASTPGGPIEQFF. The chain is built from TRBV19 and TRBJ2-1; maybe TRBD2 (7 bases). The CDR3 is made up of 13 amino acids. Looked up from germline, CDR1 is LNHDA and CDR2 is SQIVND (reference sequence). V was clipped by 7 bases and J by 9 bases, with 16 bases between them.

The chain uses TRBV27 and TRBJ1-2, with 7 bases that match TRBD1. Germline V gives CDR1 MNHEY, CDR2 SMNVEV (reference sequence). Unmatched junction bases numbered 7, after V lost 5 bases and J lost 4 bases. The CDR3 contains 14 residues. The CDR3 spells CASSLTGAPYGYTF. As DNA, the CDR3 is TGTGCCAGCAGTCTCACAGGGGCCCCCTATGGCTACACCTTC.

The chain combines TRBV28 with TRBJ2-3, with no clear D. The length of the CDR3 is 15 residues. Trimming took off 5 bases at V and 8 bases at J, with 20 bases between the two ends. In germline, CDR1 is MDHEN, CDR2 SYDVKM. CDR3 nucleotide sequence: TGTGCCAGCAGTACCCTTCTGGCTAGTGGGATTACGCAGTATTTT. Translated, it gives CASSTLLASGITQYF.

The CDR3 bases are TGTGCCAGCCGGCAGATTTATAATTCACCCCTCCACTTT. Its translation is CASRQIYNSPLHF. This sequence joins TRBV7-2 and TRBJ1-6, with D unresolved. The V and J ends lost 8 bases and 4 bases respectively, with 9 bases between them. Germline CDR1 and CDR2: SGHTA and FQGNSA. The CDR3 is 13 residues long.

The gene calls are TRBV29-1 and TRBJ1-2; tentatively, D is TRBD1 (5 bases). The CDR3 has 12 residues. Trimming left V 2 bases short and J 3 bases short, with 7 bases between. In germline, CDR1 is SQVTM, CDR2 ANQGSEA. The CDR3 spells CSVEQGDYGYTF. The CDR3 coding sequence is TGCAGCGTTGAACAGGGAGACTATGGCTACACCTTC.

The gene calls are TRBV5-4 and TRBJ1-3; 8 positions agree with TRBD1. Germline V gives CDR1 SGHNT, CDR2 YYREEE (reference sequence). V was pared by 3 bases and J by 4 bases, with 3 bases of the junction left unmatched. The CDR3 length is 14 residues. The CDR3 here is CASSYRDRGNTIYF. Written as DNA, the CDR3 is TGTGCCAGCAGCTACCGGGACAGGGGAAACACCATATATTTT.

The chain is built from TRBV25-1 and TRBJ2-5, with 13 bases lining up with TRBD2. Germline loops: CDR1 MGHDK, CDR2 SYGVNS. The CDR3 loop spans 15 amino acids. With 11 bases clipped from V and 2 bases from J, the junction kept 8 bases outside the gene matches. In DNA form, the CDR3 reads TGTGCCCCTAAGTTGACTAGCGGGGGGCAAGAGACCCAGTACTTC. Translated, it gives CAPKLTSGGQETQYF.

This sequence joins TRBV6-1 and TRBJ2-1; D possibly corresponds to TRBD2 (6 bases). The V end was cut by 2 bases, the J end by 7 bases, with 12 bases between. Germline-derived CDR1 and CDR2 are MNHNS and SASEGT. This CDR3 comprises 14 residues. The CDR3 loop is CASSEWRERNEQFF. DNA for the CDR3: TGTGCCAGCAGTGAATGGAGGGAGAGGAATGAGCAGTTCTTC.